This T cell receptor beta chain was identified during a study of T-cell reconstitution after alpha-beta-depleted transplantation in children. This clonotype was counted ten times or more. Looked up from germline, CDR1 is SGHAT and CDR2 is FQNNGV. Trimming cost V 6 bases and J 2 bases; bases outside gene matches: 13. The CDR3 consists of 17 residues. The TCRbeta library incorporated unique molecular identifiers. MiXCR, applied by TCRdb to the PCR reads, yields one record per CDR3 protein. The table shows approximately 630,000 distinct CDR3 sequences, with roughly 14% occurring only once. Sequenced material: PBMCs, taken before TCRalphabeta/CD19-depleted stem cell transplant. This chain uses TRBV11-2 with TRBJ2-1; 7 bases are a match to TRBD1. This sequence was found in a girl aged 2-10 years with congenital amegakaryocytic thrombocytopenia, due to receive a stem cell transplant. In DNA form, the CDR3 reads TGTGCCAGCAGTTCCTATACCGGACAGGCCCCCTACAATGAGCAGTTCTTC. Translating it yields CASSSYTGQAPYNEQFF.